This is a list of T cell receptor beta chains from one sample in a study of beta chain features in type 1 diabetes. Assay: immunoSEQ multiplex PCR; the TCRdb copy retains only in-frame clones and omits some. The sample lists 150,000 or so clones; 7% to 10% were seen once. Sequencing used central memory CD4+ T cells from blood. These receptors were obtained from a man between 18 and 29 years old in good health. CDR3s include the opening cysteine and the closing phenylalanine or tryptophan. D genes are given only for firm matches. Where a row states a size, it is once, few, many or the class of an expanded clone; other rows omit it.

CDR3 protein	CDR3 DNA	J gene	V gene	D gene	clone size
CSVTAGGSYNEQFF	TGCAGCGTGACCGCGGGGGGTTCCTACAATGAGCAGTTCTTC	TRBJ2-1	TRBV29-1	TRBD2	many
CASDQGVDPNTGELFF	TGCGCCAGCGACCAGGGGGTCGATCCTAACACCGGGGAGCTGTTTTTT	TRBJ2-2	TRBV5-1	TRBD1	few
CASSVGQRVETQYF	TGTGCCAGCAGCGTGGGACAGCGAGTAGAGACCCAGTACTTC	TRBJ2-5	TRBV5-4	TRBD1	many
CASSSVTNTDTQYF	TGTGCCAGCAGTTCAGTGACAAACACAGATACGCAGTATTTT	TRBJ2-3	TRBV28	-	-
CAWSASSSADTQYF	TGTGCCTGGAGTGCTAGCTCTTCGGCAGATACGCAGTATTTT	TRBJ2-3	TRBV30	-	many
CASSSDSRNYGYTF	TGTGCCAGCAGCTCCGACAGCAGAAACTATGGCTACACCTTC	TRBJ1-2	TRBV7-2	-	-
CASSLAGNTGELFF	TGTGCCAGTAGTCTAGCGGGGAACACCGGGGAGCTGTTTTTT	TRBJ2-2	TRBV7-7	TRBD2	few
CASSLRFTDTQYF	TGCGCCAGCAGCCTCCGTTTCACAGATACGCAGTATTTT	TRBJ2-3	TRBV5-1	-	-
CASSLRLAETQYF	TGTGCCAGCAGCTTGAGGCTAGCAGAGACCCAGTACTTC	TRBJ2-5	TRBV5-4	-	few
CASRFYYEQYF	TGTGCCAGCAGGTTTTACTACGAGCAGTACTTC	TRBJ2-7	TRBV6-6	-	few
CASSLGASGTQETQYF	TGTGCCAGCAGCTTAGGGGCTAGCGGTACCCAAGAGACCCAGTACTTC	TRBJ2-5	TRBV7-2	TRBD2	few
CASSLGLAEGETQYF	TGTGCCAGCAGCTTAGGGCTAGCGGAGGGAGAGACCCAGTACTTC	TRBJ2-5	TRBV7-9	TRBD2	many
CASSARKTDTQYF	TGTGCCAGCAGCGCCAGAAAAACAGATACGCAGTATTTT	TRBJ2-3	TRBV7-2	-	few
CASSPQVDQPQHF	TGTGCCAGCTCACCCCAGGTAGATCAGCCCCAGCATTTT	TRBJ1-5	TRBV18	-	-
CASSLTQGADEQYF	TGTGCCAGCAGCTTAACTCAGGGGGCAGACGAGCAGTACTTC	TRBJ2-7	TRBV7-9	TRBD1	few
CASSEGGGGYQETQYF	TGTGCCAGCAGTGAAGGTGGCGGGGGGTACCAAGAGACCCAGTACTTC	TRBJ2-5	TRBV2	TRBD2	-
CATMADWSSYEQYF	TGTGCCACCATGGCGGACTGGAGCTCCTACGAGCAGTACTTC	TRBJ2-7	TRBV2	-	-
CASRRTGGNEKLFF	TGTGCCAGCAGGCGGACAGGGGGCAATGAAAAACTGTTTTTT	TRBJ1-4	TRBV27	TRBD1	-
CASGISGNTIYF	TGTGCCAGCGGCATCTCTGGAAACACCATATATTTT	TRBJ1-3	TRBV2	-	-
CASSSRGGQGASEQFF	TGTGCCAGCAGCTCCAGGGGAGGACAGGGGGCCAGTGAGCAGTTCTTC	TRBJ2-1	TRBV11-2	TRBD1	-
CASSLGRARLDQPQHF	TGTGCCAGCAGTTTAGGCAGGGCCCGATTGGATCAGCCCCAGCATTTT	TRBJ1-5	TRBV28	-	few
CAWSHSYGYTF	TGTGCCTGGAGTCACAGCTATGGCTACACCTTC	TRBJ1-2	TRBV30	-	-
CASSISGGDQETQYF	TGTGCCAGCAGCATTAGCGGGGGTGATCAAGAGACCCAGTACTTC	TRBJ2-5	TRBV5-8	TRBD2	few
CASGGQFRYEQYF	TGTGCCAGCGGAGGACAGTTTAGGTACGAGCAGTACTTC	TRBJ2-7	TRBV6-1	-	few
CASSQDQEPLAKNIQYF	TGCGCCAGCAGCCAAGATCAGGAACCCTTAGCCAAAAACATTCAGTACTTC	TRBJ2-4	TRBV4-1	-	-
CASSPPGQGAGGYTF	TGTGCCAGCAGTCCTCCGGGACAGGGGGCGGGAGGCTACACCTTC	TRBJ1-2	TRBV28	TRBD1	few
CASSLWGVNGYTF	TGTGCCAGCAGTTTATGGGGAGTTAATGGCTACACCTTC	TRBJ1-2	TRBV28	-	-
CASSPGLGLSYNEQFF	TGTGCCAGCAGCCCAGGACTAGGTCTCTCCTACAATGAGCAGTTCTTC	TRBJ2-1	TRBV7-3	TRBD2	few
CASSLVGDSNSPLHF	TGTGCCAGCAGCTTAGTTGGGGACAGTAATTCACCCCTCCACTTT	TRBJ1-6	TRBV7-9	TRBD1	-
CASSLFGDGGPDTQYF	TGTGCCAGCAGCTTATTCGGGGATGGAGGCCCAGATACGCAGTATTTT	TRBJ2-3	TRBV11-2	-	few
CAWREYLRGGYTF	TGTGCCTGGAGGGAGTACCTCAGGGGCGGCTACACCTTC	TRBJ1-2	TRBV30	-	few
CASSLGLAGDTQYF	TGTGCCAGCAGCTTGGGGCTAGCAGGAGATACGCAGTATTTT	TRBJ2-3	TRBV5-4	-	-
CASSPRGGNEQFF	TGTGCCAGCAGTCCCAGAGGGGGCAATGAGCAGTTCTTC	TRBJ2-1	TRBV2	-	few
CASSQRTGGTNIQYF	TGCGCCAGCAGCCAACGGACAGGGGGCACAAACATTCAGTACTTC	TRBJ2-4	TRBV4-3	TRBD1	many
CASSISREKLFF	TGTGCCAGCAGCATATCCCGGGAAAAACTGTTTTTT	TRBJ1-4	TRBV14	-	few
CAWKPEGRLAKNIQYF	TGTGCCTGGAAGCCGGAGGGCAGACTAGCCAAAAACATTCAGTACTTC	TRBJ2-4	TRBV30	-	-
CSVEQGNTQYF	TGCAGCGTTGAACAGGGTAATACGCAGTATTTT	TRBJ2-3	TRBV29-1	-	many
CASSYPGTGNEKLFF	TGTGCCAGCAGCTACCCCGGGACAGGGAACGAAAAACTGTTTTTT	TRBJ1-4	TRBV13	TRBD1	many
CASRGETGGANVLTF	TGTGCCAGTAGAGGGGAAACGGGTGGGGCCAACGTCCTGACTTTC	TRBJ2-6	TRBV19	-	-
CASSEARNRAGETQYF	TGTGCCAGCAGTGAAGCGCGCAACAGGGCCGGGGAGACCCAGTACTTC	TRBJ2-5	TRBV2	-	-
CASSRDRGWDEQFF	TGTGCCAGCAGCCGGGACAGGGGCTGGGATGAGCAGTTCTTC	TRBJ2-1	TRBV7-3	TRBD1	-
CASSYHGGVDQPQHF	TGTGCCAGCAGTTACCACGGGGGGGTGGATCAGCCCCAGCATTTT	TRBJ1-5	TRBV6-6	-	-
CASSLSTGRPTDTQYF	TGCGCCAGCAGCTTGTCAACAGGGAGACCCACAGATACGCAGTATTTT	TRBJ2-3	TRBV5-1	-	few
CASREDIQGNIQYF	TGCGCCAGCCGCGAGGACATCCAGGGGAACATTCAGTACTTC	TRBJ2-4	TRBV23-1	-	few
CASSTRTGGNGELFF	TGTGCCAGCAGCACCCGGACAGGGGGGAACGGGGAGCTGTTTTTT	TRBJ2-2	TRBV9	TRBD1	-
CASSLMRERTGELFF	TGTGCCAGCAGCTTAATGAGGGAGCGCACCGGGGAGCTGTTTTTT	TRBJ2-2	TRBV11-3	-	-